This is a list of T cell receptor beta chains from one sample in a study of post-analysis software for immune sequencing data. TCRdb redid the calling of the PCR reads with MiXCR, one entry per CDR3 protein. Seen here are some 800,000 distinct CDR3 sequences, 46% observed once, and the top ten hold 4.9%. The sequencing sample was made of blood. The origin of the receptors is a girl aged 10-17 years with multiple sclerosis. CDR3s leave out the opening cysteine and the closing phenylalanine or tryptophan.

cdr3_aa v_call
ASSSSRTNVVQN TRBV6-5
AISEGSWDEQF TRBV10-3
ASSFSHHTEAF TRBV27
ASSLGDKSYEQY TRBV7-2
ASSAAPSSLRYNEQF TRBV9
ASSYRDRANQPQH TRBV5-1
ASSLWTGGLETQY TRBV5-1
ASSPRLVLHEQY TRBV2
ASSFLAVRGEQF TRBV12-3/TRBV12-4
ASSKEETGDHNEQF TRBV21-1